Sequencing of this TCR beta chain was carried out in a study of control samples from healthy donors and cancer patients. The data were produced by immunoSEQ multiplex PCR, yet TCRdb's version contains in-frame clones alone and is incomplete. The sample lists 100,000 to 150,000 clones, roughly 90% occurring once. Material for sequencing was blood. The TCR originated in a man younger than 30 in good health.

CDR3 sequence reads: CASSQDHWGLAGVRETQYF. In DNA, the CDR3 is TGTGCCAGCAGCCAAGATCACTGGGGCCTAGCGGGAGTCCGAGAGACCCAGTACTTC. The genes are TRBV14 and TRBJ2-5; 10 bases agree with TRBD2. There are 19 residues in the CDR3. V was pared by 0 bases and J by 4 bases, with 14 bases of the junction left unmatched. Germline CDR1 reads SGHDN; CDR2 reads FVKESK.